A single T cell receptor (beta chain) is shown here with its context. The target antigen is unknown. Trimming took 3 bases from V and 14 from J; bases not matched to a gene: 9. Germline CDR1 reads SGHDT; CDR2 reads YYEEEE. The CDR3 length is 15 residues. This sample is drawn from a study of cytomegalovirus exposure and HLA in healthy donors. Study-level findings and limits: Through in vitro validation, three CMV-associated chains were shown to be specific for CMV antigens. Researchers catalogued 160 or so TCR beta chains as cytomegalovirus-associated. In a later analysis, first-cohort TCR clusters were found to tend to co-occur in the 130 or so validation repertoires.

Some clones are missing from TCRdb's copy, which holds only in-frame ones; the method was immunoSEQ multiplex PCR. The sample has tens of thousands of clones; over 75% are singletons. The sample consisted of PBMCs. The chain joins TRBV5-6 to TRBJ2-1, with TRBD2 matching over 15 bases. This sequence originates from a woman in her 30s in good health and CMV-seronegative. In nucleotides, the CDR3 is TGTGCCAGCAGCTCCCCCGGACTAGCGGGAGGGCTCGAGTTCTTC. As protein: CASSSPGLAGGLEFF. The complete variable domain, with remaining parts taken from reference TRBV5-6 and TRBJ2-1, reads DAGVTQSPTHLIKTRGQQVTLRCSPKSGHDTVSWYQQALGQGPQFIFQYYEEEERQRGNFPDRFSGHQFPNYSSELNVNALLLGDSALYLCASSSPGLAGGLEFFGPGTRLTVL.